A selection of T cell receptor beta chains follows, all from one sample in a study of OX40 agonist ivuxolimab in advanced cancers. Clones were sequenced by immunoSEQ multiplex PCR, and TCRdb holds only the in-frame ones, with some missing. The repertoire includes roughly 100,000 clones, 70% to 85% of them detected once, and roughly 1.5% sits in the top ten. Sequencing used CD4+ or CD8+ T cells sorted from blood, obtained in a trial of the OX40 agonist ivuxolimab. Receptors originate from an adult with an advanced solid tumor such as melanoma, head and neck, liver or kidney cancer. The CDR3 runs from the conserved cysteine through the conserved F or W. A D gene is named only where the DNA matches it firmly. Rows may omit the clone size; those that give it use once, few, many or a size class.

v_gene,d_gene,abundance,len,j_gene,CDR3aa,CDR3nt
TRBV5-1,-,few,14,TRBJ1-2,CASSPETDVGGYTF,TGCGCCAGCAGCCCGGAGACCGATGTTGGTGGCTACACCTTC
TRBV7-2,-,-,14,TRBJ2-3,CASSRLLGTDTQYF,TGTGCCAGCAGCCGTCTGCTTGGCACAGATACGCAGTATTTT
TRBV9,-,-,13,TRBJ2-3,CASSAPSTDTQYF,TGTGCCAGCAGCGCCCCTAGCACAGATACGCAGTATTTT
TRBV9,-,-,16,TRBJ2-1,CASSPREGGAGNEQFF,TGTGCCAGCAGCCCAAGGGAAGGGGGGGCGGGCAATGAGCAGTTCTTC
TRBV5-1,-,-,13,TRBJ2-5,CASSDQGQETQYF,TGCGCCAGCAGCGATCAAGGGCAAGAGACCCAGTACTTC
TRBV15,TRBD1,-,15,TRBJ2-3,CATSRDRGLTDTQYF,TGTGCCACCAGCAGGGACAGGGGTTTAACAGATACGCAGTATTTT
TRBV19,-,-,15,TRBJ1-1,CASSITWTVNTEAFF,TGTGCCAGTAGTATAACTTGGACAGTGAACACTGAAGCTTTCTTT
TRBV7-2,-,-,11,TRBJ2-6,CASGRRDVLTF,TGTGCCAGCGGCCGAAGGGACGTCCTGACTTTC
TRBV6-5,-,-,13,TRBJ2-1,CASSSSYRDEQFF,TGTGCCAGCAGTTCCTCCTACAGAGACGAGCAGTTCTTC
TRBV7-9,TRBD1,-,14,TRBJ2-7,CASVSDRGRYEQYF,TGTGCCAGCGTATCGGACAGGGGAAGGTACGAGCAGTACTTC
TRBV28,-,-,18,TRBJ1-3,CASSPSRSAPFSGNTIYF,TGTGCCAGCAGCCCGAGCCGGTCTGCACCTTTCTCTGGAAACACCATATATTTT
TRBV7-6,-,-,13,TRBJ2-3,CASDPGGTDTQYF,TGTGCCAGCGACCCGGGGGGCACAGATACGCAGTATTTT
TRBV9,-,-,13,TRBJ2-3,CASSARNTDTQYF,TGTGCCAGCAGCGCCAGAAACACAGATACGCAGTATTTT
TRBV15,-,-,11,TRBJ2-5,CATSRRETQYF,TGTGCCACCAGCAGGAGGGAGACCCAGTACTTC
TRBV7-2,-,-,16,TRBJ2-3,CASSLAHGGAQDTQYF,TGTGCCAGCAGCTTAGCCCATGGGGGGGCCCAAGATACGCAGTATTTT
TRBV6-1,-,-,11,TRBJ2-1,CASRGPTLEFF,TGTGCCAGCAGAGGACCGACGTTGGAGTTCTTC
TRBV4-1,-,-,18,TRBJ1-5,CASSQEQHPSYSNQPQHF,TGCGCCAGCAGCCAAGAGCAACATCCCTCTTATAGCAATCAGCCCCAGCATTTT
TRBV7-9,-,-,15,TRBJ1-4,CASSSQVDEGEKLFF,TGTGCCAGCAGCTCCCAAGTGGACGAGGGGGAAAAACTGTTTTTT
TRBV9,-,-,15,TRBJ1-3,CASAPQRVGGNTIYF,TGTGCCAGCGCTCCCCAGCGGGTTGGTGGAAACACCATATATTTT
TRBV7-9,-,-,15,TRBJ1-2,CASSLEAGSIYGYTF,TGTGCCAGCAGCTTAGAGGCAGGTTCCATCTATGGCTACACCTTC
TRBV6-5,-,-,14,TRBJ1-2,CASSYSTLNYGYTF,TGTGCCAGCAGTTACTCAACCTTGAACTATGGCTACACCTTC
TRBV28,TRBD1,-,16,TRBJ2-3,CASSPQVRGGEDTQYF,TGTGCCAGCAGTCCCCAAGTAAGAGGGGGCGAGGATACGCAGTATTTT
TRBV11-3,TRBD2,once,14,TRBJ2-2,CASSFSGGTGELFF,TGTGCCAGCAGCTTTAGCGGGGGTACCGGGGAGCTGTTTTTT
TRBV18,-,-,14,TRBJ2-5,CASSPAKLQETQYF,TGTGCCAGCTCACCGGCGAAGCTACAAGAGACCCAGTACTTC
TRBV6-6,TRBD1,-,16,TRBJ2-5,CASSYRRGPVEETQYF,TGTGCCAGCAGTTACCGTAGGGGGCCGGTAGAAGAGACCCAGTACTTC
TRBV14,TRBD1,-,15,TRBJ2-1,CASSLRDRGMDEQFF,TGTGCCAGCAGCCTCCGGGACAGGGGGATGGATGAGCAGTTCTTC
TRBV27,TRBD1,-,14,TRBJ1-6,CASSIQGRDSPLHF,TGTGCCAGCAGTATACAGGGGAGAGATTCACCCCTCCACTTT
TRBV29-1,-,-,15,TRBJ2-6,CSVGSGLTGANVLTF,TGCAGCGTTGGGAGCGGACTCACTGGGGCCAACGTCCTGACTTTC
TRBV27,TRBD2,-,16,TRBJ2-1,CASRGTSGGSYNEQFF,TGTGCCAGCAGGGGGACTAGCGGGGGCTCCTACAATGAGCAGTTCTTC
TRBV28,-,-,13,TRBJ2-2,CASLDRNTGELFF,TGTGCCAGCCTGGACAGAAACACCGGGGAGCTGTTTTTT
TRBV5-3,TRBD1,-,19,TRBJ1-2,CARSLTPGQGEGRHYGYTF,TGTGCCAGAAGCTTGACACCGGGACAGGGTGAAGGTCGACACTATGGCTACACCTTC
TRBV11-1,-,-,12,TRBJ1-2,CASSSNRDGYTF,TGTGCCAGCAGCTCCAACAGGGACGGCTACACCTTC
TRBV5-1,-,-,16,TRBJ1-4,CASSLGYRATNEKLFF,TGCGCCAGCAGCTTGGGTTACAGGGCAACTAATGAAAAACTGTTTTTT
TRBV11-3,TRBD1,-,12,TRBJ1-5,CASSFWTGATGF,TGTGCCAGCAGCTTTTGGACAGGGGCGACGGGTTTT
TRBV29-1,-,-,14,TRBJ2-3,CSVEGPVSTDTQYF,TGCAGCGTTGAAGGTCCGGTTAGCACAGATACGCAGTATTTT
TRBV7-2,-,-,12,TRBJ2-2,CASNLGIGELFF,TGTGCCAGCAACTTGGGTATCGGGGAGCTGTTTTTT
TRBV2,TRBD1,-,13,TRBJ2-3,CASSEEGAGTQYF,TGTGCCAGCAGTGAAGAGGGGGCAGGTACGCAGTATTTT
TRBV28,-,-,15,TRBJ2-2,CASRPPRGRAGELFF,TGTGCCAGCAGACCCCCGAGGGGCAGGGCCGGGGAGCTGTTTTTT
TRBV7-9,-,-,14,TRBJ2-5,CASSQPYPGETQYF,TGTGCCAGCAGCCAGCCCTACCCGGGAGAGACCCAGTACTTC
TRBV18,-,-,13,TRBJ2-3,CASSPPGTDTQYF,TGTGCCAGCTCACCACCGGGCACAGATACGCAGTATTTT
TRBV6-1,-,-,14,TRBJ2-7,CASTRDTLVYEQYF,TGTGCCAGCACCCGGGACACCCTCGTCTACGAGCAGTACTTC
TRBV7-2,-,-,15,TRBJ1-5,CASSLRGGGNQPQHF,TGTGCCAGCAGCTTACGAGGGGGTGGGAATCAGCCCCAGCATTTT
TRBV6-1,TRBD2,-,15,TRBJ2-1,CASSPARLAANEQFF,TGTGCCAGCAGCCCGGCGAGACTAGCGGCAAATGAGCAGTTCTTC
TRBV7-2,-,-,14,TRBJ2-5,CASSLYQAQETQYF,TGTGCCAGCAGCCTATACCAGGCCCAAGAGACCCAGTACTTC
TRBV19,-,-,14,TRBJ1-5,CASSIRGHNQPQHF,TGTGCCAGTAGTATCAGGGGTCACAATCAGCCCCAGCATTTT
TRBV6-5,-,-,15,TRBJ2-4,CASSPRRGSKNIQYF,TGTGCCAGCAGTCCGAGGAGGGGGTCCAAAAACATTCAGTACTTC
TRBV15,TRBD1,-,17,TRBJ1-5,CATSPSGRGGSNQPQHF,TGTGCCACCAGCCCCTCGGGCAGGGGGGGTAGCAATCAGCCCCAGCATTTT
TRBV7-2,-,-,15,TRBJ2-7,CASSLKGGQGGEQYF,TGTGCCAGCAGCTTAAAAGGCGGCCAGGGCGGCGAGCAGTACTTC
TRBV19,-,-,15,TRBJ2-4,CASSIPGVSKNIQYF,TGTGCCAGTAGTATCCCAGGGGTTTCCAAAAACATTCAGTACTTC
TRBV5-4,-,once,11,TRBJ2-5,CASSLGKTQYF,TGTGCCAGCAGCTTAGGAAAGACCCAGTACTTC
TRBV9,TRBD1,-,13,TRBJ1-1,CASSATGVTEAFF,TGTGCCAGCAGTGCGACAGGGGTCACTGAAGCTTTCTTT
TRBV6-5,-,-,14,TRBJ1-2,CASSVSGSDYGYTF,TGTGCCAGCAGTGTTTCAGGGTCGGACTATGGCTACACCTTC
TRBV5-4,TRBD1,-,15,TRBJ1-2,CASSNLGQGQYGYTF,TGTGCCAGCAGCAACCTGGGACAGGGTCAATATGGCTACACCTTC
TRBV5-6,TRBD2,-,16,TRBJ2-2,CASRRSGVPNTGELFF,TGTGCCAGCAGACGAAGCGGGGTCCCTAACACCGGGGAGCTGTTTTTT
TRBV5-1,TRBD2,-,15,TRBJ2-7,CASSPTSGRTYEQYF,TGCGCCAGCAGCCCCACTAGCGGGAGGACCTACGAGCAGTACTTC
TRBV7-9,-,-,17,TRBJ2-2,CASSLESGTINTGELFF,TGTGCCAGCAGCTTAGAATCGGGGACAATAAACACCGGGGAGCTGTTTTTT
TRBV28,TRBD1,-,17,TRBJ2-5,CASSLFAGGQGEETQYF,TGTGCCAGCAGTTTATTTGCGGGGGGACAGGGGGAAGAGACCCAGTACTTC
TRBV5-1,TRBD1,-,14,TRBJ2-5,CASTARGPPETQYF,TGCGCCAGCACAGCCAGGGGGCCCCCAGAGACCCAGTACTTC
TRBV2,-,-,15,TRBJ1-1,CASTLTGEGYTEAFF,TGTGCCAGCACTCTTACGGGGGAGGGATACACTGAAGCTTTCTTT